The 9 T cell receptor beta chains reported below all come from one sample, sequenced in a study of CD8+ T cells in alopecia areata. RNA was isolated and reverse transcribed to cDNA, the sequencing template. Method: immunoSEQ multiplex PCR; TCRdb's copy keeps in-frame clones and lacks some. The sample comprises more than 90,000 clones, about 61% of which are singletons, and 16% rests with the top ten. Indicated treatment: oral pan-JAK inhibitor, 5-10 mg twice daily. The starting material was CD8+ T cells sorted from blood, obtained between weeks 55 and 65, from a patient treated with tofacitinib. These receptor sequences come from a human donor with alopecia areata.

The CDR3 bases are TGTGCCAGCACTCCGGTGGCAGGGATATTCGACTATGGCTACACCTTC. Translation: CASTPVAGIFDYGYTF. J is TRBJ1-2 and V is TRBV9; weak D call: TRBD1 (5 bases). Germline loops: CDR1 SGDLS, CDR2 YYNGEE. V shed 6 bases and J shed 3 bases, with 21 bases lying between them. This CDR3 has 16 residues.

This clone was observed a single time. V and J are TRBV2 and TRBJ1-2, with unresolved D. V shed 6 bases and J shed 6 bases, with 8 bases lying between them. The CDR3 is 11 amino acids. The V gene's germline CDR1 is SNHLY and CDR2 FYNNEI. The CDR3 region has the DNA TGTGCCAGCAGAACAAGGGATGGCTACACCTTC. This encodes CASRTRDGYTF.

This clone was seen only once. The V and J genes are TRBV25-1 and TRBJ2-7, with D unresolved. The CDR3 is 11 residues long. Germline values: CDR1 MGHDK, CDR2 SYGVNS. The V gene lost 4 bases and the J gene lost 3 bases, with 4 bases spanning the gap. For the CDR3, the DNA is TGTGCCAGCAGTGGAGGCTACGAGCAGTACTTC. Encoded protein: CASSGGYEQYF.

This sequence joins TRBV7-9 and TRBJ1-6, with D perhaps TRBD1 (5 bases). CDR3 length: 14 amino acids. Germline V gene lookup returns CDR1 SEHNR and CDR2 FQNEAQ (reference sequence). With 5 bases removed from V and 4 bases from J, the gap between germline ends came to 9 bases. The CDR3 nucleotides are TGTGCCAGCAGCCGACAGATTTATAATTCACCCCTCCACTTT. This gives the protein CASSRQIYNSPLHF. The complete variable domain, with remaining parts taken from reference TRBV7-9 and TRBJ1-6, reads DTGVSQNPRHKITKRGQNVTFRCDPISEHNRLYWYRQTLGQGPEFLTYFQNEAQLEKSRLLSDRFSAERPKGSFSTLEIQRTEQGDSAMYLCASSRQIYNSPLHFGNGTRLTVT.

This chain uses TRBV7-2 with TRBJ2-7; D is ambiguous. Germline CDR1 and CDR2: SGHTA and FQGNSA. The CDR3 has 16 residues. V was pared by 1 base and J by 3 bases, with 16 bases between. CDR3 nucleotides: TGTGCCAGCAGCTTAGTGCACAGACGCTATGGCTACGAGCAGTACTTC. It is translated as CASSLVHRRYGYEQYF.

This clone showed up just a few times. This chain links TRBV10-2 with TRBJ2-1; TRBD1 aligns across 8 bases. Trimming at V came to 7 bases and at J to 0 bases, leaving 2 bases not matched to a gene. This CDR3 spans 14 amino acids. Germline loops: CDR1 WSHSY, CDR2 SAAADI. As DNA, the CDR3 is TGCGCCAGCAATGACAGGGGCTCCTACAATGAGCAGTTCTTC. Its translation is CASNDRGSYNEQFF.

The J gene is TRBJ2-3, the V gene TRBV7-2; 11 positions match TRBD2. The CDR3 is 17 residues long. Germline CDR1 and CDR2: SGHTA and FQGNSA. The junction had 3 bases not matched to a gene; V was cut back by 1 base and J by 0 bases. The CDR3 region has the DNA TGTGCCAGCAGCTTAGAGACTAGCGGGGTTAGCACAGATACGCAGTATTTT. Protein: CASSLETSGVSTDTQYF.

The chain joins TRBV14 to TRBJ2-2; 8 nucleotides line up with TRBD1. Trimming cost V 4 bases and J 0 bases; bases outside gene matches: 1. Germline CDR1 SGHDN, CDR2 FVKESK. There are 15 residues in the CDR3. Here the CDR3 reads CASSPTGANTGELFF. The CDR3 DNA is TGTGCCAGCAGCCCGACAGGGGCGAACACCGGGGAGCTGTTTTTT.

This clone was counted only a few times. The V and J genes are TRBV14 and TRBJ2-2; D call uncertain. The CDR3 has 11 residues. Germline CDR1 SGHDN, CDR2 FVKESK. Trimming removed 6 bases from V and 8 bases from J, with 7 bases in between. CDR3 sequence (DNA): TGTGCCAGCAGTAAACTGGGGGAGCTGTTTTTT. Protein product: CASSKLGELFF.